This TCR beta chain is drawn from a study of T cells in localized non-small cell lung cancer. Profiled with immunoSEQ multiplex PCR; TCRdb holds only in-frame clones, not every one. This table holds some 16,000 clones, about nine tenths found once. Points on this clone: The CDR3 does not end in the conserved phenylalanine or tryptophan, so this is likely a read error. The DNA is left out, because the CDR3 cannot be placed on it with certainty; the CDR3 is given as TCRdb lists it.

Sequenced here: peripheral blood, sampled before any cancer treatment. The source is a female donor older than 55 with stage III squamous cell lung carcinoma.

CDR3 amino acids: CASSSQGLAPRFL. The chain is built from TRBV28 and TRBJ2-3; the table's TRBD2 call for D was not verified on the DNA. The germline gives CDR1 MDHEN, CDR2 SYDVKM. Both ends counted, the CDR3 spans 13 residues.